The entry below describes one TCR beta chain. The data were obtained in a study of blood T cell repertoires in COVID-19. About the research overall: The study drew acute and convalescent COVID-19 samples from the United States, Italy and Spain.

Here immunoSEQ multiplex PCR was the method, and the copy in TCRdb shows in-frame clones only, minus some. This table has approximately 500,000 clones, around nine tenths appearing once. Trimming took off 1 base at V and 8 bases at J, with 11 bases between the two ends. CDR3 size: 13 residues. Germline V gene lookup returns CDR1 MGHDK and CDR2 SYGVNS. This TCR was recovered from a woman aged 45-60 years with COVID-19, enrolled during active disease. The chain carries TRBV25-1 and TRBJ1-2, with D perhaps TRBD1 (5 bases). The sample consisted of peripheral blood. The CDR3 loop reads CASSEWGVGGYTF. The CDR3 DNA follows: TGTGCCAGCAGTGAATGGGGGGTTGGAGGCTACACCTTC.